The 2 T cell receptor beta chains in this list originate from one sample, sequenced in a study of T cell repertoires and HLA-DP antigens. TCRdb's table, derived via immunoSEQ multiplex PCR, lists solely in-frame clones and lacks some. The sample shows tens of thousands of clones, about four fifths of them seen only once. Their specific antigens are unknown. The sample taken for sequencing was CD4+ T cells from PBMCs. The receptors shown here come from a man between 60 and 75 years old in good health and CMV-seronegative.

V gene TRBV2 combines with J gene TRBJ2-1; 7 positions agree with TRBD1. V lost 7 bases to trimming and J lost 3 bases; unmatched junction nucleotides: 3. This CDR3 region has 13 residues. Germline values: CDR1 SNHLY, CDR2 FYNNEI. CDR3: CASNRGHYNEQFF. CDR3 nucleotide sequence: TGTGCCAGCAACAGGGGCCACTACAATGAGCAGTTCTTC.

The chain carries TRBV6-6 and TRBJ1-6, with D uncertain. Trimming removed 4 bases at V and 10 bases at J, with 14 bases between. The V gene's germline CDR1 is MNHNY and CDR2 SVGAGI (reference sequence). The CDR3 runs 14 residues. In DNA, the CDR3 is TGTGCCAGCAGTTGGGCAGGAGCGAAGTCACCCCTCCACTTT. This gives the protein CASSWAGAKSPLHF.